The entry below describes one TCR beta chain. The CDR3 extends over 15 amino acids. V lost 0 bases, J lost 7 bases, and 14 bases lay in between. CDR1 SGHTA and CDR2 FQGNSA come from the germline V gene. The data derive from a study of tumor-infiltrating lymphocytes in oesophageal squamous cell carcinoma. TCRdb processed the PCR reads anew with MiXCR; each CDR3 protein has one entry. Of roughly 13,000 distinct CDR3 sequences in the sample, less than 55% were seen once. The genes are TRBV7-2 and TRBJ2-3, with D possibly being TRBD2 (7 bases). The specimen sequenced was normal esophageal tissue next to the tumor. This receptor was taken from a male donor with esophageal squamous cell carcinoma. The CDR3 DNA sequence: TGTGCCAGCAGCTTAGCGGGGGGGCAGAGGAATACGCAGTATTTT. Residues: CASSLAGGQRNTQYF. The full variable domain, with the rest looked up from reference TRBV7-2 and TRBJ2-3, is GAGVSQSPSNKVTEKGKDVELRCDPISGHTALYWYRQSLGQGLEFLIYFQGNSAPDKSGLPSDRFSAERTGGSVSTLTIQRTQQEDSAVYLCASSLAGGQRNTQYFGPGTRLTVL.